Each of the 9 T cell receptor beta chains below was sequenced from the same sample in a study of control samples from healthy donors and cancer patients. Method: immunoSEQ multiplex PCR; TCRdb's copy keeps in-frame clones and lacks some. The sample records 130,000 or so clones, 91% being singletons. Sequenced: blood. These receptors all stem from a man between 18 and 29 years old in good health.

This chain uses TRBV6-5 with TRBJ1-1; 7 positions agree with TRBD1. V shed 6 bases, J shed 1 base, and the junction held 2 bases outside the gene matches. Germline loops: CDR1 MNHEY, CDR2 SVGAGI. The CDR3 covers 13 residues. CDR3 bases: TGTGCCAGCAGCGACAGGGAGAACACTGAAGCTTTCTTT. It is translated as CASSDRENTEAFF.

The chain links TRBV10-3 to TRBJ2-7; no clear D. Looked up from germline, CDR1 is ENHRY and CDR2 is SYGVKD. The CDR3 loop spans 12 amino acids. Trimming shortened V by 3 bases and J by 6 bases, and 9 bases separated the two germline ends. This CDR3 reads CAISEYGSEQYF. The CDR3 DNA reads TGTGCCATCAGTGAATACGGATCCGAGCAGTACTTC.

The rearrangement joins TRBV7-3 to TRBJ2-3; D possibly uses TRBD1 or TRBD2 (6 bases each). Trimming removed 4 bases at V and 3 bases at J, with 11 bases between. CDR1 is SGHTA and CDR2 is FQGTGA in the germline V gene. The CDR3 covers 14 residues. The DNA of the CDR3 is TGTGCCAGCAGCTACCTAGGGGGGACAGATACGCAGTATTTT. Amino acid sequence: CASSYLGGTDTQYF. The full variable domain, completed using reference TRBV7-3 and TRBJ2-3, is GAGVSQTPSNKVTEKGKYVELRCDPISGHTALYWYRQSLGQGPEFLIYFQGTGAADDSGLPNDRFFAVRPEGSVSTLKIQRTERGDSAVYLCASSYLGGTDTQYFGPGTRLTVL.

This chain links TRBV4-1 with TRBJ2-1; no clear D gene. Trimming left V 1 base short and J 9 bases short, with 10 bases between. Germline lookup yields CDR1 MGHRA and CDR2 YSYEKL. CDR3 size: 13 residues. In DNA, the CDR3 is TGCGCCAGCAGCCAAGCGCGGACGGCTGAGCAGTTCTTC. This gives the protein CASSQARTAEQFF.

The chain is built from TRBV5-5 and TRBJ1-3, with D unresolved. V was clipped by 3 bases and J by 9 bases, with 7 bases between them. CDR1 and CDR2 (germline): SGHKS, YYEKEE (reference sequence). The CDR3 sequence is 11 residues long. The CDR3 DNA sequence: TGTGCCAGCAGCTCCATACCCACCATATATTTT. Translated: CASSSIPTIYF.

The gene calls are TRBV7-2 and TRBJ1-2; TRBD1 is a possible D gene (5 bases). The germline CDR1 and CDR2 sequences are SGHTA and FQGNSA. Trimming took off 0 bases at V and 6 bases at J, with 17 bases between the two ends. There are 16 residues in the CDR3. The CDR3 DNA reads TGTGCCAGCAGCTTAGCAGACCAGGGATTCCCTCATGGCTACACCTTC. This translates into CASSLADQGFPHGYTF. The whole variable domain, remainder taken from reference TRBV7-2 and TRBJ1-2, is GAGVSQSPSNKVTEKGKDVELRCDPISGHTALYWYRQSLGQGLEFLIYFQGNSAPDKSGLPSDRFSAERTGGSVSTLTIQRTQQEDSAVYLCASSLADQGFPHGYTFGSGTRLTVV.

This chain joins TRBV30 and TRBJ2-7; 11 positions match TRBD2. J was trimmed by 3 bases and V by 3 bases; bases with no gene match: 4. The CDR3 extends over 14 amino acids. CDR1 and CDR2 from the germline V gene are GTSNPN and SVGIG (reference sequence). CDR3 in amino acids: CAWSFTSGGYEQYF. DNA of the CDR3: TGTGCCTGGAGCTTTACTAGCGGGGGCTACGAGCAGTACTTC.

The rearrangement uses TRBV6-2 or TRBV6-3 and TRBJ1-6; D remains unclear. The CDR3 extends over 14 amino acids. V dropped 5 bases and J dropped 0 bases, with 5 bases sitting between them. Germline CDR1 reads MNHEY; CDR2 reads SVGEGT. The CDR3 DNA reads TGTGCCAGCAGTACTAACTCCTATAATTCACCCCTCCACTTT. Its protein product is CASSTNSYNSPLHF.

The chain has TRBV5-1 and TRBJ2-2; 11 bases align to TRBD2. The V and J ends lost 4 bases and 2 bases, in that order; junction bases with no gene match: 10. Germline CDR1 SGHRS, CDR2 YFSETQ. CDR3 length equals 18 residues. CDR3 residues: CASSQLSGLAVNTGELFF. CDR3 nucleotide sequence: TGCGCCAGCAGCCAGCTTTCGGGACTAGCGGTTAACACCGGGGAGCTGTTTTTT.